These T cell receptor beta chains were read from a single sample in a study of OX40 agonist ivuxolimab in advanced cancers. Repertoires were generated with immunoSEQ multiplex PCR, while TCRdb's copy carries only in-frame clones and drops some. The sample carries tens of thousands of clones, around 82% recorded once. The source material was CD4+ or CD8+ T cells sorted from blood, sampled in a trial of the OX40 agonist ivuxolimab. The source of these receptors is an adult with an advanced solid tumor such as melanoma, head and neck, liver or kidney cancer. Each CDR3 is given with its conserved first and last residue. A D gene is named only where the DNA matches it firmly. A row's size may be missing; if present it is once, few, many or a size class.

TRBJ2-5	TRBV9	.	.	CASSVGSDPSRRYF	TGTGCCAGCAGCGTAGGGTCGGACCCCAGTAGACGGTACTTC
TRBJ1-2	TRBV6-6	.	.	CASTPSPPRAGYTF	TGTGCCAGCACCCCGAGTCCACCACGGGCGGGCTACACCTTC
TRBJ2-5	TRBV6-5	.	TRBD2	CASSWRGGYPKETQYF	TGTGCCAGCAGTTGGCGGGGGGGCTACCCCAAAGAGACCCAGTACTTC
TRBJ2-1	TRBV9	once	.	CASSVDPGAYNEQFF	TGTGCCAGCAGCGTAGATCCGGGGGCTTACAATGAGCAGTTCTTC
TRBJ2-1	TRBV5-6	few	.	CASSSIRSTGFYNEQFF	TGTGCCAGCAGCTCGATCCGATCGACGGGGTTCTACAATGAGCAGTTCTTC
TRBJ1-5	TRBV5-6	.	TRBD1	CASSLAGQGWNQPQHF	TGTGCCAGCAGCTTGGCCGGACAGGGATGGAATCAGCCCCAGCATTTT
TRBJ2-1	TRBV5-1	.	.	CASSLAQGYEQFF	TGCGCCAGCAGCTTGGCGCAGGGCTATGAGCAGTTCTTC
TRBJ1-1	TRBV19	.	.	CASSIVGLLQLNTEAFF	TGTGCCAGTAGTATAGTGGGTTTGTTACAGTTGAACACTGAAGCTTTCTTT
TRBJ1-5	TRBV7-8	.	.	CASSFAGGNQPQHF	TGTGCCAGCAGCTTCGCAGGGGGCAATCAGCCCCAGCATTTT
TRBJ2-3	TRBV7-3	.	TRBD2	CASSFGSGGTDTQYF	TGTGCCAGCAGCTTCGGAAGCGGGGGAACAGATACGCAGTATTTT
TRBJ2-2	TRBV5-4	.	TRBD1	CASSLGQGNTGELFF	TGTGCCAGCAGCTTGGGACAGGGGAACACCGGGGAGCTGTTTTTT
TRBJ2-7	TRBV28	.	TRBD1	CASSSSGGTGGYEQYF	TGTGCCAGCAGTTCCTCTGGCGGGACAGGGGGCTACGAGCAGTACTTC
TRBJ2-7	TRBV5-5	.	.	CASSWAPAGGTYEQYF	TGTGCCAGCAGCTGGGCTCCGGCAGGTGGGACCTACGAGCAGTACTTC
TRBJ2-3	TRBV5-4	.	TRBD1	CASSSRDSSDTQYF	TGTGCCAGCAGCTCCCGGGACAGCTCAGATACGCAGTATTTT
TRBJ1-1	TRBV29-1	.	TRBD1	CSVAAGTGGGTNTEAFF	TGCAGCGTTGCAGCCGGGACAGGGGGGGGAACCAACACTGAAGCTTTCTTT
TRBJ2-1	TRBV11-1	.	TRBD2	CASSLELGGGRDEQFF	TGTGCCAGCAGCCTCGAGCTCGGGGGGGGACGGGATGAGCAGTTCTTC
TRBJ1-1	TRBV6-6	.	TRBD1	CASSYYGTGSPEAFF	TGTGCCAGCAGTTACTACGGGACAGGGTCCCCTGAAGCTTTCTTT
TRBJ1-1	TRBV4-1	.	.	CASSQELLLKGEWRPDTEAFF	TGCGCCAGCAGCCAAGAATTATTGCTTAAGGGGGAGTGGAGGCCGGACACTGAAGCTTTCTTT
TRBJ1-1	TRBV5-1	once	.	CASSGDVGVITEAFF	TGCGCCAGCAGTGGGGATGTTGGGGTAATCACTGAAGCTTTCTTT
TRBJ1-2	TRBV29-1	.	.	CSVETPGRMYGYTF	TGCAGCGTTGAGACCCCGGGACGGATGTATGGCTACACCTTC
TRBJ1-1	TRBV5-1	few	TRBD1	CASSSPQGMNTEAFF	TGCGCCAGCAGCTCTCCACAGGGGATGAACACTGAAGCTTTCTTT
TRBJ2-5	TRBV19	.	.	CASRRPGQETQYF	TGTGCCAGTAGGAGGCCGGGACAAGAGACCCAGTACTTC
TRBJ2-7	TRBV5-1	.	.	CASSHEPGREHYEQYF	TGCGCCAGCAGCCACGAGCCTGGAAGGGAGCACTACGAGCAGTACTTC
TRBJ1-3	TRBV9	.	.	CASSVGSGNTIYF	TGTGCCAGCAGCGTAGGCTCCGGAAACACCATATATTTT
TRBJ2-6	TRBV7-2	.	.	CASSLAMAGSTAGANVLTF	TGTGCCAGCAGCTTAGCGATGGCAGGTAGTACCGCTGGGGCCAACGTCCTGACTTTC
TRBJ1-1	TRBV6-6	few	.	CASVRATEAFF	TGTGCCAGCGTGAGGGCCACTGAAGCTTTCTTT
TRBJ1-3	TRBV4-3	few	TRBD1	CASSQDTGVTGNTIYF	TGCGCCAGCAGCCAAGACACAGGGGTAACTGGAAACACCATATATTTT
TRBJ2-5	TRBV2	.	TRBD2	CASSGLAGGPDGTQYF	TGTGCCAGTTCAGGACTAGCGGGGGGGCCGGACGGGACCCAGTACTTC
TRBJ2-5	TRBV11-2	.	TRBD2	CASSLNSGGAGETQYF	TGTGCCAGCAGCTTAAACAGCGGGGGGGCAGGGGAGACCCAGTACTTC